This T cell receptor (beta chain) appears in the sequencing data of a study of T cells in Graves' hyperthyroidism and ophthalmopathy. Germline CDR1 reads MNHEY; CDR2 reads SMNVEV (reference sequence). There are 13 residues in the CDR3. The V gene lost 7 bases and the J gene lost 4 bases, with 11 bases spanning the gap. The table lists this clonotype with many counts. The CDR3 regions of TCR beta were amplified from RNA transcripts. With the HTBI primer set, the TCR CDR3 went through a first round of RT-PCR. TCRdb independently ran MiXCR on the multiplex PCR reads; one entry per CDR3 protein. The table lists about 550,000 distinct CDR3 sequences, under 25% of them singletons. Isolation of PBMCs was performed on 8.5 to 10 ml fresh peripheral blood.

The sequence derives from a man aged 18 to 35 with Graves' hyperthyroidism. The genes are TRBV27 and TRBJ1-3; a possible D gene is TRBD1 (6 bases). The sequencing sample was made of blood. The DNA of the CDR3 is TGTGCCAGCATGGGGGCGGCGGGAAACACCATATATTTT. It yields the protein CASMGAAGNTIYF.